Sequencing of this T cell receptor (beta chain) was carried out in a study of identical twins. General study results and limits: Donors were not followed over many years; analysis was cross-sectional. It was possible that invariant MAIT and iNKT cells partly confounded the zero-insertion analyses.

This clonotype was detected only a few times. No antigen is known for it. V was pared by 4 bases and J by 2 bases, with 10 bases of the junction left unmatched. The CDR3 consists of 17 residues. From germline, CDR1 is SGHTA and CDR2 FQGTGA. TCRdb reprocessed the 5' RACE reads with MiXCR, giving one entry per CDR3 protein. The sample holds about 660,000 distinct CDR3 sequences, roughly 8% seen once. These same data were also listed under a study on yellow fever vaccine responses in identical twins.

This chain joins TRBV7-3 and TRBJ2-3, with 9 bases aligning to TRBD1. Sequencing was done on a sample of PBMCs. The sequence derives from a woman between 18 and 29 years old in good health. CDR3 region: CASSSGTGNPFTDTQYF. In DNA form, the CDR3 reads TGTGCCAGCAGCTCCGGGACAGGGAACCCTTTCACAGATACGCAGTATTTT. The whole variable domain, remainder taken from reference TRBV7-3 and TRBJ2-3, is GAGVSQTPSNKVTEKGKYVELRCDPISGHTALYWYRQSLGQGPEFLIYFQGTGAADDSGLPNDRFFAVRPEGSVSTLKIQRTERGDSAVYLCASSSGTGNPFTDTQYFGPGTRLTVL.